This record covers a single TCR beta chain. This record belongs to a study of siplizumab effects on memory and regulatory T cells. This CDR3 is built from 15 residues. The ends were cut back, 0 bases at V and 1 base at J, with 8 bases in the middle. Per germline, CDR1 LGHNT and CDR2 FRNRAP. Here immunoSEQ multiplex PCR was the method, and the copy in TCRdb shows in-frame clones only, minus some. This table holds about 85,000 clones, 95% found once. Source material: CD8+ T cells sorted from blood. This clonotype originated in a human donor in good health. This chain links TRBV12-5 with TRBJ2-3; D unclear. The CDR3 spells CASGLVLAGTDTQYF. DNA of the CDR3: TGTGCTAGTGGTTTGGTACTCGCAGGCACAGATACGCAGTATTTT.